This T cell receptor (beta chain) is drawn from a study of radiation and T cells in renal cell carcinoma. Findings and limits, study-wide: Pretreatment tumor biopsies were lacking, so baseline clonotypes are unknown. Top tumor clonotypes rose in blood 2 weeks post-radiation, then contracted.

Profiling relied on immunoSEQ multiplex PCR, and the TCRdb table lists in-frame clones only, not all of them. The data contain around 120,000 clones, approximately 80% of them singletons. This clone is medium-sized. Its specificity is not known. As to time point: blood 2 weeks post-SBRT. Regarding treatment: 15 Gy SBRT to primary tumor, nephrectomy 4 weeks later. Radiation-treated patients gave blood at baseline, week 2 and week 4. After removal of 5 bases from V and 4 bases from J, the junction contained 2 bases not matched to a gene. Germline values: CDR1 SEHNR, CDR2 FQNEAQ (reference sequence). This CDR3 is built from 13 residues.

The rearrangement links TRBV7-9 to TRBJ1-2; 9 nucleotides match TRBD1. This TCR was recovered from a woman aged 60-75 years with renal cell carcinoma. The specimen was blood, collected from a patient whose treatment included radiotherapy and nephrectomy. CDR3 bases: TGTGCCAGCAGCGCGGGACAGGGCTATGGCTACACCTTC. It specifies CASSAGQGYGYTF.